The present entry profiles one TCR beta chain with its context. Antigen unknown. This same CDR3 is encoded by further DNA sequences in the sample. The sample originates from a study of T cell responses to AZD1222 COVID-19 vaccine. Broader study findings: Just 5 or 6 AZD1222 recipients tested seropositive at baseline. Across the whole spike, CD4 TCRs peaked at regions 160-218 and 743-854.

Sequenced by immunoSEQ multiplex PCR; TCRdb stores in-frame clones only, minus some. The sample has roughly 150,000 clones, around nine tenths seen once. This CDR3 has 15 residues. Germline values: CDR1 SGHRS, CDR2 YFSETQ. The V and J ends lost 0 bases and 1 base, in that order; junction bases with no gene match: 4. The chain joins TRBV5-1 to TRBJ2-7, with 7 bases lining up with TRBD2. This receptor was taken from an adult in good health. Here the sequenced sample was peripheral blood, taken on day 0 of AZD1222 vaccination. CDR3 amino acids: CASSLGGSSSYEQYF. The CDR3 DNA sequence: TGCGCCAGCAGCTTGGGCGGGAGTAGTTCCTACGAGCAGTACTTC.